This TCR beta chain appears in the sequencing data of a study of T cells after yellow fever vaccination. Study-wide results and limits: Reappearance after the booster was seen for most primary-vaccination clones, at 95% to 97% CD4 and 70% to 90% CD8.

This clonotype came up a few times. The antigen remains unidentified. TCRdb analysed the 5' RACE reads with MiXCR anew, one entry per CDR3 protein. The sample lists some 500,000 distinct CDR3 sequences, 13% occurring once. The source was PBMCs, collected on the day of the yellow fever booster vaccination. This sequence originates from a man aged 25-45 years who received the YFV17D yellow fever vaccine.

CDR3 coding DNA: TGCAGTGCAGTAAATCCGGGGACATCCTTCGCTGAGCAGTTCTTC. Its protein is CSAVNPGTSFAEQFF. The chain combines TRBV20-1 with TRBJ2-1, with D maybe TRBD1 (6 bases). This CDR3 has 15 residues. Germline CDR1 reads DFQATT; CDR2 reads SNEGSKA (reference sequence). The ends were cut back, 6 bases at V and 9 bases at J, with 24 bases in the middle.